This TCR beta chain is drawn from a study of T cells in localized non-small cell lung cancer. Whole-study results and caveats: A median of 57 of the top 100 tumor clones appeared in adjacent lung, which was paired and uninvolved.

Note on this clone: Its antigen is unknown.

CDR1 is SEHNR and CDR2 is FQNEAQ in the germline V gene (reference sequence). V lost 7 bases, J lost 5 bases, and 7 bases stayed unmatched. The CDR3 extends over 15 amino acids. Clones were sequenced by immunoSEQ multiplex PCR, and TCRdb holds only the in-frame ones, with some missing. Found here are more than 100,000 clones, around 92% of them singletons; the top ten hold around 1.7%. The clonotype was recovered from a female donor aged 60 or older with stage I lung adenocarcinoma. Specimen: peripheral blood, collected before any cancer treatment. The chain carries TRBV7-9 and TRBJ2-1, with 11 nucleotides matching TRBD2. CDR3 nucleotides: TGTGCCAGCACGAAACTAGCGGGAGAAAACAATGAGCAGTTCTTC. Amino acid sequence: CASTKLAGENNEQFF.